The rows below give T cell receptor beta chains drawn from one sample of a study of T-cell reconstitution after alpha-beta-depleted transplantation in children. TCRdb re-called the PCR reads with MiXCR, one entry per CDR3 protein. The data show hundreds of thousands of distinct CDR3 sequences, with roughly 11% seen just once and under 30% held by the top ten. The input for sequencing was PBMCs, taken before TCRalphabeta/CD19-depleted stem cell transplant. These receptors were collected from a child younger than two with acute myeloid leukemia, due to receive a stem cell transplant. Each CDR3 is given with its conserved first and last residue. D genes are given only for firm matches. Clone size is shown for a subset of rows, as once, few, many or a class of expanded clone.

TRBV20-1	many	TRBJ2-5	TRBD2	CSARDGNSGTGETQYF	TGCAGTGCTAGAGATGGTAATAGCGGGACTGGAGAGACCCAGTACTTC
TRBV6-2/TRBV6-3	few	TRBJ2-1	TRBD2	CASSLAGGGNNEQFF	TGTGCCAGCAGCTTAGCGGGGGGAGGCAACAATGAGCAGTTCTTC
TRBV13	many	TRBJ2-5	.	CASSLGGEDQETQYF	TGTGCCAGCAGCTTAGGGGGAGAAGACCAAGAGACCCAGTACTTC
TRBV7-9	many	TRBJ2-1	.	CASSLPWHEQFF	TGTGCCAGCAGCTTACCCTGGCATGAGCAGTTCTTC
TRBV9	.	TRBJ1-1	TRBD1	CASSVGGAQGATEAFF	TGTGCCAGCAGCGTAGGGGGGGCTCAGGGGGCCACTGAAGCTTTCTTT
TRBV10-3	many	TRBJ1-4	.	CAISESTATNEKLFF	TGTGCCATCAGTGAGTCGACCGCAACTAATGAAAAACTGTTTTTT
TRBV4-3	many	TRBJ2-1	TRBD2	CASSQGLPFWVGQFF	TGCGCCAGCAGCCAGGGACTACCCTTTTGGGTCGGGCAGTTCTTC
TRBV7-6	few	TRBJ2-7	TRBD2	CASSPRLAGSEQYF	TGTGCCAGCAGCCCCCGACTAGCGGGTAGCGAGCAGTACTTC
TRBV11-1	.	TRBJ1-1	.	CASSGGTRGTEAFF	TGTGCCAGCAGCGGCGGGACCCGGGGCACTGAAGCTTTCTTT
TRBV13	many	TRBJ2-5	.	CASSLQGPQETQYF	TGTGCCAGCAGCTTACAGGGTCCCCAAGAGACCCAGTACTTC
TRBV5-5	many	TRBJ1-1	.	CASSLRPNTEAFF	TGTGCCAGCAGCTTGCGCCCGAACACTGAAGCTTTCTTT
TRBV28	many	TRBJ2-1	TRBD2	CASSPMRGLAGLSSYNEQFF	TGTGCCAGCAGCCCCATGAGGGGACTAGCGGGCTTAAGCTCCTACAATGAGCAGTTCTTC
TRBV10-3	few	TRBJ2-7	.	CAISDQTGFYEQYF	TGTGCCATCAGTGACCAAACAGGGTTCTACGAGCAGTACTTC
TRBV20-1	many	TRBJ1-1	.	CSARAQFTEAFF	TGCAGTGCTAGGGCACAGTTCACTGAAGCTTTCTTT
TRBV7-9	many	TRBJ2-3	.	CASSARWGTDTQYF	TGTGCCAGCAGCGCGAGGTGGGGCACAGATACGCAGTATTTT
TRBV2	many	TRBJ2-4	TRBD2	CASSPTGTSGNIQYF	TGTGCCAGCAGTCCAACCGGGACTAGCGGAAACATTCAGTACTTC
TRBV6-5	many	TRBJ2-3	.	CASGFQAGGTDTQYF	TGTGCCAGCGGATTCCAAGCAGGGGGCACAGATACGCAGTATTTT
TRBV29-1	many	TRBJ2-3	.	CSVPGPNVADTQYF	TGCAGCGTACCGGGTCCTAATGTGGCAGATACGCAGTATTTT
TRBV12-3/TRBV12-4	many	TRBJ1-5	.	CASSFRERQPQHF	TGTGCCAGCAGTTTCAGAGAGAGGCAGCCCCAGCATTTT
TRBV19	few	TRBJ2-7	TRBD2	CASSRTSGRATAFYEQYF	TGTGCCAGTAGTAGGACTAGCGGGAGGGCCACCGCATTCTACGAGCAGTACTTC
TRBV28	.	TRBJ2-1	.	CASTGGRGFDEQFF	TGTGCCAGCACGGGGGGCAGGGGGTTCGATGAGCAGTTCTTC
TRBV20-1	many	TRBJ1-1	.	CSARGGFGTEAFF	TGCAGTGCTAGAGGGGGGTTTGGGACTGAAGCTTTCTTT
TRBV6-2/TRBV6-3	many	TRBJ1-5	.	CASSLRGTPQPQHF	TGTGCCAGCAGTTTACGGGGGACACCTCAGCCCCAGCATTTT
TRBV7-2	many	TRBJ1-1	.	CAGHRPDNTEAFF	TGTGCCGGCCACCGACCAGACAACACTGAAGCTTTCTTT
TRBV30	few	TRBJ2-7	TRBD1	CAWSYGTVYEQYF	TGTGCCTGGAGCTATGGGACAGTCTACGAGCAGTACTTC
TRBV5-1	many	TRBJ2-4	TRBD1	CASSLGDRGSWNIQYF	TGCGCCAGCAGCTTGGGGGACAGGGGGTCTTGGAACATTCAGTACTTC
TRBV2	few	TRBJ2-5	.	CATRGIEETQYF	TGTGCCACTAGGGGTATCGAAGAGACCCAGTACTTC
TRBV7-2	many	TRBJ1-6	TRBD1	CASSLEAQGVNSPLHF	TGTGCCAGCAGTCTAGAGGCACAGGGGGTAAATTCACCCCTCCACTTT
TRBV7-3	many	TRBJ2-1	TRBD2	CASSLGYSGRGYNEQFF	TGTGCCAGCAGCTTAGGCTATAGCGGGAGAGGGTACAATGAGCAGTTCTTC
TRBV7-9	many	TRBJ2-7	.	CASSLHRVREQYF	TGTGCCAGCAGCTTACACAGGGTGAGAGAGCAGTACTTC
TRBV10-3	many	TRBJ2-3	.	CAISETGQITDTQYF	TGTGCCATCAGTGAGACCGGACAGATCACAGATACGCAGTATTTT
TRBV29-1	many	TRBJ2-1	.	CSVDGGGPRDRQFF	TGCAGCGTAGATGGGGGCGGTCCGCGGGATAGGCAGTTCTTC
TRBV3-1	.	TRBJ1-2	.	CASRYSRGDGYTF	TGTGCCAGCAGATATAGCAGGGGAGATGGCTACACCTTC